This T cell receptor beta chain was sequenced during a study of graft-versus-host responses after intestinal transplantation. Study context: Multivisceral, liver-intestinal, or isolated intestinal transplants were received by the recipients. The study gave all recipients anti-thymocyte globulin induction, then tacrolimus and steroids for two to three years.

Some clones are missing from TCRdb's copy, which holds only in-frame ones; the method was immunoSEQ multiplex PCR. Altogether roughly 56,000 clones are present, around 91% being singletons, with the ten largest covering 2.5% to 3%. The ends were cut back, 2 bases at V and 12 bases at J, with 20 bases in the middle. CDR3 size: 16 residues. Per germline, CDR1 MGHRA and CDR2 YSYEKL. This chain uses TRBV4-1 with TRBJ1-6; D gene ambiguous. This TCR was sampled from a human patient who received an intestinal transplant, so some T cells may come from the graft donor. Material: PBMCs, obtained less than 130 days after intestinal transplantation. The CDR3 coding sequence is TGCGCCAGCAGCCAATCCCCGACGGAGGGCTGGGTACCCCTCCACTTT. This gives the protein CASSQSPTEGWVPLHF.